This TCR beta chain was captured by sequencing in a study of T cells in Graves' hyperthyroidism and ophthalmopathy. Amplified TCR beta CDR3 regions came from RNA transcripts. When the TCR CDR3 underwent first-round RT-PCR, the HTBI primer set was used. Via MiXCR, TCRdb re-called the multiplex PCR reads, giving one row per CDR3 protein. The sample consists of approximately 430,000 distinct CDR3 sequences, roughly 14% of them appearing once. Input material: blood. The clonotype originates from a woman between 18 and 29 years old with Graves' hyperthyroidism.

CDR3 residues: CASSADGYEQYF. The CDR3, as DNA: TGTGCCAGCAGCGCAGACGGATACGAGCAGTACTTC. The chain is built from TRBV7-3 and TRBJ2-7; D is unresolved. The germline gives CDR1 SGHTA, CDR2 FQGTGA. The CDR3 covers 12 residues. Trimming removed 5 bases at V and 4 bases at J, with 9 bases between.